This entry describes one T cell receptor (beta chain). Its antigen is undetermined. Here immunoSEQ multiplex PCR was the method, and the copy in TCRdb shows in-frame clones only, minus some. The data contain roughly 130,000 clones, 80% to 90% of them seen just once; the ten biggest clones take up under 4%. The sample comes from a study of T cell responses to AZD1222 COVID-19 vaccine. At the level of the study: The analysis combined second doses at about 4 or about 12 weeks. Points from the study as a whole: Regions left unmutated in variants are reportedly the target of nearly half of spike-specific TCRs.

This CDR3 comprises 16 residues. Germline loops: CDR1 MDHEN, CDR2 SYDVKM. Trimming removed 5 bases at V and 3 bases at J, with 17 bases between. V gene TRBV28 combines with J gene TRBJ2-4; D is perhaps TRBD2 (7 bases). The sequence was collected from an adult in good health. Sample: peripheral blood, taken on day 0 of AZD1222 vaccination. The CDR3 protein is CASSPQGRVGKNIQYF. DNA for the CDR3: TGTGCCAGCAGTCCCCAGGGGAGGGTGGGCAAAAACATTCAGTACTTC.